This is a list of T cell receptor beta chains from one sample in a study of T cell repertoires in cytomegalovirus infection. One entry per CDR3 protein, called by TCRdb with MiXCR from the reads. This table holds about 190,000 distinct CDR3 sequences, approximately 28% found once. The material sequenced was PBMCs. The receptors shown here come from a human donor in good health (CMV status not recorded). Some clones in this sample may be carry-over from other donors' samples. The CDR3 runs from the conserved cysteine through the conserved F or W. A D gene is named only where the DNA matches it firmly. Size is omitted from some rows. Given values are once, few, many or a class for expanded clones.

>TRBD1|TRBJ1-2|.|TRBV13
CASSLATQGGYGYTF
TGTGCCAGCAGCTTAGCGACCCAGGGGGGCTATGGCTACACCTTC
>.|TRBJ2-7|.|TRBV7-4
CASSPRTDTYEQYF
TGTGCCAGCAGTCCCCGGACAGATACCTACGAGCAGTACTTC
>.|TRBJ2-7|.|TRBV6-5
CASRPRGRLDEQYF
TGTGCCAGCAGGCCACGGGGGCGTTTAGATGAGCAGTACTTC
>.|TRBJ1-6|many|TRBV5-1
CASSPGTGPDSPLHF
TGCGCCAGCAGCCCGGGGACGGGCCCGGATTCACCCCTCCACTTT
>.|TRBJ2-5|.|TRBV29-1
CSVEGRTPQGTQYF
TGCAGCGTTGAAGGAAGGACTCCTCAGGGGACCCAGTACTTC
>.|TRBJ2-7|few|TRBV20-1
CSASGAEGEQYF
TGCAGTGCTAGTGGGGCAGAAGGCGAGCAGTACTTC
>.|TRBJ1-2|.|TRBV7-3
CASSRPEDGYTF
TGTGCCAGCTCTCGACCCGAGGATGGCTACACCTTC
>TRBD1|TRBJ1-1|.|TRBV14
CASRPSGGRAFF
TGTGCCAGCAGGCCTTCAGGGGGTAGAGCTTTCTTT
>TRBD2|TRBJ2-5|few|TRBV9
CASSVGGLAGDQETQYF
TGTGCCAGCAGCGTAGGGGGACTAGCGGGGGATCAAGAGACCCAGTACTTC
>.|TRBJ2-1|few|TRBV6-1
CASRGQIYNEQFF
TGTGCCAGCCGGGGCCAGATCTACAATGAGCAGTTCTTC
>.|TRBJ2-1|few|TRBV7-3
CASSPRGADYNEQFF
TGTGCCAGCAGCCCCCGAGGGGCTGATTACAATGAGCAGTTCTTC
>.|TRBJ2-7|many|TRBV7-8
CASSQDRNSYEQYF
TGTGCCAGCAGCCAGGACAGAAACTCCTACGAGCAGTACTTC
>TRBD2|TRBJ2-3|many|TRBV20-1
CSAYGLAGGSTSTDTQYF
TGCAGTGCTTACGGACTAGCGGGGGGTTCCACTAGCACAGATACGCAGTATTTT
>.|TRBJ2-5|.|TRBV12-3/TRBV12-4
CASSLSGVPETQYF
TGTGCCAGCAGTTTATCAGGGGTTCCCGAGACCCAGTACTTC
>.|TRBJ1-1|.|TRBV18
CASSPVGPTEAFF
TGTGCCAGCTCACCCGTTGGCCCGACTGAAGCTTTCTTT
>.|TRBJ1-1|.|TRBV7-2
CASSLEEFYTEAFF
TGTGCCAGCAGCTTAGAGGAGTTCTACACTGAAGCTTTCTTT
>.|TRBJ2-4|.|TRBV20-1
CSAPDRLEGNIQYF
TGCAGTGCCCCGGACCGACTTGAGGGAAACATTCAGTACTTC
>TRBD2|TRBJ2-1|many|TRBV7-2
CASDPGGRTEQFF
TGTGCCTCGGACCCGGGGGGGCGAACTGAGCAGTTCTTC
>.|TRBJ1-5|.|TRBV27
CASILTSNQPQHF
TGTGCTAGCATCTTGACTAGCAATCAGCCCCAGCATTTT
>.|TRBJ1-2|.|TRBV9
CASSADRFYGYTF
TGTGCCAGCAGCGCCGACAGGTTTTATGGCTACACCTTC
>.|TRBJ1-2|.|TRBV19
CAVWTALTRGYTF
TGTGCCGTCTGGACAGCCCTTACGAGGGGCTACACCTTC
>TRBD2|TRBJ2-2|few|TRBV20-1
CSAPSGGAKNTGELFF
TGCAGTGCTCCTAGCGGGGGGGCCAAAAACACCGGGGAGCTGTTTTTT
>TRBD1|TRBJ2-7|.|TRBV2
CVSTQEGTGSHEQYF
TGTGTCAGCACCCAGGAAGGGACAGGGAGCCACGAGCAGTACTTC
>.|TRBJ2-2|.|TRBV30
CAWSPQGFGDTGELFF
TGTGCCTGGAGTCCTCAGGGGTTCGGCGACACCGGGGAGCTGTTTTTT
>.|TRBJ2-7|.|TRBV5-1
CASSTAGPSQSEQYF
TGCGCCAGCAGCACGGCCGGCCCTAGCCAGAGCGAGCAGTACTTC
>TRBD2|TRBJ2-1|.|TRBV5-4
CASSGGGAVNEQFF
TGTGCCAGCAGCGGCGGGGGGGCGGTTAATGAGCAGTTCTTC
>TRBD1|TRBJ2-3|.|TRBV12-5
CASGPRDSSSTDTQYF
TGTGCTAGTGGTCCCCGGGACAGCTCTAGCACAGATACGCAGTATTTT
>TRBD1|TRBJ1-1|.|TRBV6-1
CASIPGQLTYTEAFF
TGTGCCAGCATCCCGGGACAGTTGACCTACACTGAAGCTTTCTTT
>.|TRBJ2-7|few|TRBV19
CASSIQFWDTLSYEQYF
TGTGCCAGTAGTATACAATTCTGGGACACACTCTCCTACGAGCAGTACTTC
>.|TRBJ1-2|many|TRBV7-2
CASSLGVGNYGYTF
TGTGCCAGCAGCTTAGGAGTCGGGAACTATGGCTACACCTTC
>.|TRBJ1-5|few|TRBV2
CASSQGQPQHF
TGTGCCAGCAGTCAGGGTCAGCCCCAGCATTTT
>.|TRBJ2-5|.|TRBV6-5
CASSYQGRFSQETQYF
TGTGCCAGCAGTTACCAGGGACGGTTTTCCCAAGAGACCCAGTACTTC
>.|TRBJ2-2|many|TRBV2
CASSEAGPKGNTGELFF
TGTGCCAGCAGTGAAGCCGGACCGAAAGGAAACACCGGGGAGCTGTTTTTT
>TRBD1|TRBJ1-5|.|TRBV7-8
CASSIDRGRDQPQHF
TGTGCCAGCAGCATCGACAGGGGGCGAGATCAGCCCCAGCATTTT
>.|TRBJ2-3|.|TRBV12-3/TRBV12-4
CASSPGGASGTDTQYF
TGTGCCAGCAGCCCAGGGGGGGCATCGGGCACAGATACGCAGTATTTT
>TRBD2|TRBJ2-3|few|TRBV7-2
CASSLGGGNIDTQYF
TGTGCCAGCAGCTTGGGCGGGGGGAATATAGATACGCAGTATTTT
>.|TRBJ2-7|.|TRBV6-6
CASRGSPYEQYF
TGTGCCAGCAGAGGCAGTCCCTACGAGCAGTACTTC
>TRBD2|TRBJ2-3|.|TRBV5-1
CASSLKSGGPTDTQYF
TGCGCCAGCAGCTTGAAAAGCGGGGGCCCCACAGATACGCAGTATTTT
>.|TRBJ1-1|few|TRBV7-9
CASSRRDQKAEAFF
TGTGCCAGCAGCCGCCGGGACCAAAAGGCCGAAGCTTTCTTT